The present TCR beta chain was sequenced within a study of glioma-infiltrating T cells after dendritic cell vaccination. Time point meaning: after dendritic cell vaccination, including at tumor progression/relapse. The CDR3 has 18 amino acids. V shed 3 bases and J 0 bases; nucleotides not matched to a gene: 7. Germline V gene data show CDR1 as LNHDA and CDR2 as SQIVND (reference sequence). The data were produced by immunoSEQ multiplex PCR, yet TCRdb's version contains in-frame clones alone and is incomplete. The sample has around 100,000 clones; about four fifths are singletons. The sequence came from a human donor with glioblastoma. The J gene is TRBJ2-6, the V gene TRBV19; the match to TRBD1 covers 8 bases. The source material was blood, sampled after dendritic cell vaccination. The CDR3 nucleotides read TGTGCCAGTAGTATCCGGACAGGGATCGGCTCTGGGGCCAACGTCCTGACTTTC. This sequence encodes CASSIRTGIGSGANVLTF. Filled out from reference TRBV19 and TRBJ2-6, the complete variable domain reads DGGITQSPKYLFRKEGQNVTLSCEQNLNHDAMYWYRQDPGQGLRLIYYSQIVNDFQKGDIAEGYSVSREKKESFPLTVTSAQKNPTAFYLCASSIRTGIGSGANVLTFGAGSRLTVL.